Here is one T cell receptor beta chain with its context. This sample stems from a study of shared clonotypes between healthy human individuals. Overall study: Each donor's CD4 naive and CD4 memory cells filled three plates apiece, CD8 naive two, and CD8 memory one.

Libraries were prepared by immunoSEQ multiplex PCR; TCRdb keeps only in-frame clonotypes and omits some of them. The sample shows almost 750,000 clones, roughly 72% of them seen only once. There are 15 residues in the CDR3. The germline V and J ends were trimmed by 7 bases and 6 bases, with 19 bases remaining between them. Germline V CDR1 and CDR2: SNHLY, FYNNEI. The sequence was collected from a woman in her thirties in good health. This chain connects TRBV2 to TRBJ1-5, with D perhaps TRBD1 (5 bases). The sample taken for sequencing was memory CD4+ T cells sorted from blood. Stated subset: CD45RA-negative fraction. The CDR3 DNA is TGTGCCAGCACTAGAAAATCAGGGAACGTTCAGCCCCAGCATTTT. Protein product: CASTRKSGNVQPQHF.